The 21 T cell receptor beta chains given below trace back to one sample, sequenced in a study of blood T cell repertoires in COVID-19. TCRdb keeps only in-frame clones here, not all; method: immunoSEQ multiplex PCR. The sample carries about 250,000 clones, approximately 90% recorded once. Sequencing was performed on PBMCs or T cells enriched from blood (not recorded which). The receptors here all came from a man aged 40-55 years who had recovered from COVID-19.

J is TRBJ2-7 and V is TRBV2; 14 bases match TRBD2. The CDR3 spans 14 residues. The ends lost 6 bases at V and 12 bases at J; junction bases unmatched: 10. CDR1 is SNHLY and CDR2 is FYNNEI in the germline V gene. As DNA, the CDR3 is TGTGCCAGCAGAGCGGGACTAGCGGGAGCCATGGGGTACTTC. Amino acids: CASRAGLAGAMGYF.

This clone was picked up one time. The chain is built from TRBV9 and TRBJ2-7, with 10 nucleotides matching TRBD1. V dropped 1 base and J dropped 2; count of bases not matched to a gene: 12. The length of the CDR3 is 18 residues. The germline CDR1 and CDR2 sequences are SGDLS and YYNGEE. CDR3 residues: CASSVYPTGTGVAYEQYF. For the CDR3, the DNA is TGTGCCAGCAGCGTATATCCCACCGGGACAGGGGTTGCCTACGAGCAGTACTTC.

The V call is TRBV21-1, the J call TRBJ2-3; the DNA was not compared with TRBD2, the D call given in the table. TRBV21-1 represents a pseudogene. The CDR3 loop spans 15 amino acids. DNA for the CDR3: TGTGCCAGCAGCGGCCGACTAGCGGGAGGAGATACGCAGTATTTT. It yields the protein CASSGRLAGGDTQYF.

CDR3 bases: TGTGCCACCGTTACTAGCGGGAGCGGGGGCTCCGGGGAGCTGTTTTTT. The encoded protein is CATVTSGSGGSGELFF. This rearrangement joins TRBV5-4 to TRBJ2-2, with TRBD2 identical over 11 bases. Trimming removed 9 bases from V and 6 bases from J; junction bases left unmatched: 13. From germline, CDR1 is SGHNT and CDR2 YYREEE (reference sequence). This CDR3 has 16 residues. Drawing the rest from reference TRBV5-4 and TRBJ2-2, the complete variable domain is ETGVTQSPTHLIKTRGQQVTLRCSSQSGHNTVSWYQQALGQGPQFIFQYYREEENGRGNFPPRFSGLQFPNYSSELNVNALELDDSALYLCATVTSGSGGSGELFFGEGSRLTVL.

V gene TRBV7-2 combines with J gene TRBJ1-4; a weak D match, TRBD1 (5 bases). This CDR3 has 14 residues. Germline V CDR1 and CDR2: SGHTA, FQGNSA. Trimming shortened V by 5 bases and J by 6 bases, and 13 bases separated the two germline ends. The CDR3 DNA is TGTGCCAGCAGCGTAGGGGCATCGTATGAAAAACTGTTTTTT. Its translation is CASSVGASYEKLFF.

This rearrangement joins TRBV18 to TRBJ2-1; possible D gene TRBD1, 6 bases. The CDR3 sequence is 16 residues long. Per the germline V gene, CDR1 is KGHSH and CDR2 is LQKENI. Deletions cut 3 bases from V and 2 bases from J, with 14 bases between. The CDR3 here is CASSPRTVSAYNEQFF. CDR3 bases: TGTGCCAGCTCACCGAGGACAGTTTCTGCCTACAATGAGCAGTTCTTC. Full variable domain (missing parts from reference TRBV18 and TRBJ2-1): NAGVMQNPRHLVRRRGQEARLRCSPMKGHSHVYWYRQLPEEGLKFMVYLQKENIIDESGMPKERFSAEFPKEGPSILRIQQVVRGDSAAYFCASSPRTVSAYNEQFFGPGTRLTVL.

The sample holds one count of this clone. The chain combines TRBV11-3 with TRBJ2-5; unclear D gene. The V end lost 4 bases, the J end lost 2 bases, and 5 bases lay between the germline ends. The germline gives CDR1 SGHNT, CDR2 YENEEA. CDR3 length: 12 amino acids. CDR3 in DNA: TGTGCCAGCAGCTCAAATCAAGAGACCCAGTACTTC. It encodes CASSSNQETQYF.

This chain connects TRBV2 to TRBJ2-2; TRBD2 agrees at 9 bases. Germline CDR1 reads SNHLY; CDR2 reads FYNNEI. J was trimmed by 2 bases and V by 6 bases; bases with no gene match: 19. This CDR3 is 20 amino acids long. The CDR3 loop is CASRLRLLAGVSTNTGELFF. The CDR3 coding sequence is TGTGCCAGCAGGCTCCGACTTTTAGCGGGAGTCTCTACTAACACCGGGGAGCTGTTTTTT. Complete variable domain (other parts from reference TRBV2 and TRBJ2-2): EPEVTQTPSHQVTQMGQEVILRCVPISNHLYFYWYRQILGQKVEFLVSFYNNEISEKSEIFDDQFSVERPDGSNFTLKIRSTKLEDSAMYFCASRLRLLAGVSTNTGELFFGEGSRLTVL.

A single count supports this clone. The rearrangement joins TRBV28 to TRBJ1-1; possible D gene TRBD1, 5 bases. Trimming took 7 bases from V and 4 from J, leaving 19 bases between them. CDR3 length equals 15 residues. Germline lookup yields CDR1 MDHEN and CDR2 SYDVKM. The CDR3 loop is CASTPGPGGITEAFF. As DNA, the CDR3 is TGTGCCAGCACCCCCGGGCCCGGGGGGATCACTGAAGCTTTCTTT.

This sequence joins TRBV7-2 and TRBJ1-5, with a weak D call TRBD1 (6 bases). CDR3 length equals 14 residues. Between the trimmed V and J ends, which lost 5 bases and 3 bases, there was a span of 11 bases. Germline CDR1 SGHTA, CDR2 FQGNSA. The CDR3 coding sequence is TGTGCCAGCAGCATGACAGGAGTCAATCAGCCCCAGCATTTT. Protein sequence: CASSMTGVNQPQHF.

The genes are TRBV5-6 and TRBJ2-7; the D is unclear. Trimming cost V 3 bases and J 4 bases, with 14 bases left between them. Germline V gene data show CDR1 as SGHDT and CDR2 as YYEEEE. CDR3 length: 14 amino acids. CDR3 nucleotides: TGTGCCAGCAGCTCGTACGAGAGTCATTACGAGCAGTACTTC. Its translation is CASSSYESHYEQYF.

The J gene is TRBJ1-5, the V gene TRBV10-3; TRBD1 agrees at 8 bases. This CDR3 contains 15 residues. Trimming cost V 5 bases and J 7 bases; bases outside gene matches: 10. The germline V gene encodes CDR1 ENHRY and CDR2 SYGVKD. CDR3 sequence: CAISMTGDLGQPQHF. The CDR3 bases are TGTGCCATCAGTATGACAGGGGACCTTGGGCAGCCCCAGCATTTT.

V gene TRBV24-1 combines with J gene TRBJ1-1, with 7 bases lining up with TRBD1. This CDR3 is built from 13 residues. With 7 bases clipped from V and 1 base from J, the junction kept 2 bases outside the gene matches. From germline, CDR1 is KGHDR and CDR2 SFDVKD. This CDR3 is CATRGQTNTEAFF. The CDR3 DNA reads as TGTGCCACCAGGGGACAGACGAACACTGAAGCTTTCTTT.

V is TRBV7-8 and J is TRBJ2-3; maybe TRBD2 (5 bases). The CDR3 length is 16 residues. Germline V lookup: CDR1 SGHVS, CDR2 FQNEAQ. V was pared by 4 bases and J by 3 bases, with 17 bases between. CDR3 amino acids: CASSSNAGGHTDTQYF. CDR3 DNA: TGTGCCAGCAGCTCTAATGCAGGCGGGCATACAGATACGCAGTATTTT.

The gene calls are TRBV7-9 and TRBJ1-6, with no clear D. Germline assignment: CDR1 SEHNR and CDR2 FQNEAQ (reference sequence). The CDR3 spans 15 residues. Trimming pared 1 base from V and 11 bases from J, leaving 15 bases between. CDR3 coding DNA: TGTGCCAGCAGCTTAGACGGGTTCGGCAGAACACCCCTCCACTTT. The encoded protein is CASSLDGFGRTPLHF.

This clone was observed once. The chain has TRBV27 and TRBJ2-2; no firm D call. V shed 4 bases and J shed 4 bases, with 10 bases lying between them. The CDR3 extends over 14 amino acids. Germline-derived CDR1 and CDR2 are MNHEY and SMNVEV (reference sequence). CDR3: CASSSYPGTGELFF. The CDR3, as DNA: TGTGCCAGCAGTTCCTACCCCGGCACCGGGGAGCTGTTTTTT.

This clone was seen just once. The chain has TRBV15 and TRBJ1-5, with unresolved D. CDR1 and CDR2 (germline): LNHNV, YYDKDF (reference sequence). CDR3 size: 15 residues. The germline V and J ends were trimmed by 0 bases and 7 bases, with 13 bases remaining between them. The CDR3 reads CATSRDLGVSQPQHF. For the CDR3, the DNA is TGTGCCACCAGCAGAGATCTCGGAGTTAGCCAGCCCCAGCATTTT.

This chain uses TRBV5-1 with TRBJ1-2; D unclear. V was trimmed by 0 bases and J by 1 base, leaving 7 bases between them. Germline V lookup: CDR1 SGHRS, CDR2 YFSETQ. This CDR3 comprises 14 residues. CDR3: CASSLDPGNYGYTF. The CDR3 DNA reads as TGCGCCAGCAGCTTGGATCCGGGTAACTATGGCTACACCTTC.

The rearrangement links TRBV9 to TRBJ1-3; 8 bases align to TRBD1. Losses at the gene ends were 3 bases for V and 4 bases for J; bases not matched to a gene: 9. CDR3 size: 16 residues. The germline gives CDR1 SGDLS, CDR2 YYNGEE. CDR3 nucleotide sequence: TGTGCCAGCAGCGATACCGGGACAGGTGGCGGAAACACCATATATTTT. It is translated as CASSDTGTGGGNTIYF.

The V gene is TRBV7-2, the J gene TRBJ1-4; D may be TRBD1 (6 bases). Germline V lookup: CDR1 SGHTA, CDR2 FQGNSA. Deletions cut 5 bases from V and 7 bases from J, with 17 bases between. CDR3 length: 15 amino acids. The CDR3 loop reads CASSHGQLSFEKLFF. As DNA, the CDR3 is TGTGCCAGCAGCCACGGACAGTTAAGTTTTGAAAAACTGTTTTTT.

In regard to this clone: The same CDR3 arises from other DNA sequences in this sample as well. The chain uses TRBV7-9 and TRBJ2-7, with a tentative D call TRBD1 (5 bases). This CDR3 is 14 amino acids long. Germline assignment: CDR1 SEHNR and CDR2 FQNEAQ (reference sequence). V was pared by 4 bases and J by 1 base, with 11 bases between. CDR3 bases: TGTGCCAGCAGCTCCCAGGGCCGATCCTACGAGCAGTACTTC. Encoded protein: CASSSQGRSYEQYF.